These T cell receptor beta chains were read from a single sample in a study of blood T cell repertoires in COVID-19. Profiling relied on immunoSEQ multiplex PCR, and the TCRdb table lists in-frame clones only, not all of them. The data show approximately 97,000 clones, around nine tenths seen once. The sample taken for sequencing was peripheral blood. All receptors come from a man aged 50 to 60 with COVID-19, enrolled during active disease. Each CDR3 is given with its conserved first and last residue. Fields, in order: V gene, CDR3 length, J gene, clone size, D gene, CDR3 protein, CDR3 DNA. The D gene is left open where the match is weak. Clone size is stated in some rows and not others, as once, few, many or a class when expanded.

TRBV7-6	15	TRBJ2-3	NA	TRBD1	CASSKTGASTDTQYF	TGTGCCAGCAGCAAAACAGGGGCTAGCACAGATACGCAGTATTTT
TRBV2	19	TRBJ2-6	few	TRBD1	CASSEALDRVRSGANVLTF	TGTGCCAGCAGTGAAGCGCTAGACAGGGTTAGGTCTGGGGCCAACGTCCTGACTTTC
TRBV5-4	14	TRBJ2-3	NA	TRBD2	CASSHRDYLITQYF	TGTGCCAGCAGCCACCGGGACTACCTTATTACGCAGTATTTT
TRBV7-9	17	TRBJ2-3	NA	NA	CASSLERPYGTTDTQYF	TGTGCCAGCAGCTTAGAGAGGCCTTATGGAACAACAGATACGCAGTATTTT
TRBV7-3	15	TRBJ2-2	NA	TRBD1	CASSVTGANTGELFF	TGTGCCAGCAGCGTAACAGGGGCGAACACCGGGGAGCTGTTTTTT
TRBV19	13	TRBJ1-5	NA	TRBD1	CASSGDRHQPQHF	TGTGCCAGTAGTGGGGACAGGCATCAGCCCCAGCATTTT
TRBV30	14	TRBJ2-7	few	NA	CAWSVWGQIYEQYF	TGTGCCTGGAGTGTATGGGGGCAGATCTACGAGCAGTACTTC
TRBV7-3	16	TRBJ2-2	NA	TRBD1	CASSPRFGTGAGELFF	TGTGCCAGCAGCCCACGGTTCGGGACAGGGGCCGGGGAGCTGTTTTTT
TRBV6-2/TRBV6-3	14	TRBJ1-6	NA	TRBD1	CASIPGGSVSPLHF	TGTGCCAGCATCCCAGGGGGTTCTGTCTCACCCCTCCACTTT
TRBV7-8	14	TRBJ2-5	few	TRBD2	CASSLGLAQETQYF	TGTGCCAGCAGCTTGGGACTAGCTCAGGAGACCCAGTACTTC
TRBV6-5	15	TRBJ2-7	NA	TRBD2	CASSQRGRSRDEQYF	TGTGCCAGCAGTCAGCGGGGGCGGTCTCGGGACGAGCAGTACTTC
TRBV15	15	TRBJ1-3	NA	NA	CATSRDLGLRNTIYF	TGTGCCACCAGCAGAGATCTAGGACTCCGAAACACCATATATTTT
TRBV7-2	15	TRBJ1-2	NA	TRBD1	CASSLAGQAHYGYTF	TGTGCCAGCAGCTTAGCAGGACAGGCCCACTATGGCTACACCTTC
TRBV7-8	13	TRBJ2-5	NA	NA	CASSRAIQETQYF	TGTGCCAGCAGCCGCGCGATACAAGAGACCCAGTACTTC
TRBV19	16	TRBJ1-5	NA	NA	CASSIIDSHSNQPQHF	TGTGCCAGTAGTATTATAGACAGCCATAGCAATCAGCCCCAGCATTTT
TRBV11-2	16	TRBJ1-6	NA	TRBD1	CASSSRSARGLSPLHF	TGTGCCAGCAGCTCTAGGTCGGCCAGGGGGCTTTCACCCCTCCACTTT
TRBV4-3	17	TRBJ2-7	NA	TRBD2	CASSQDWRGGSSYEQYF	TGCGCCAGCAGCCAAGATTGGCGGGGGGGGTCCAGCTACGAGCAGTACTTC
TRBV9	13	TRBJ1-2	NA	TRBD1	CASSPQGADGYTF	TGTGCCAGCAGCCCGCAGGGGGCGGATGGCTACACCTTC
TRBV5-6	15	TRBJ2-2	NA	NA	CASSFRQGYVGELFF	TGTGCCAGCAGCTTCAGGCAGGGGTATGTCGGGGAGCTGTTTTTT
TRBV6-1	15	TRBJ2-5	NA	TRBD2	CASSDGSGIQETQYF	TGTGCCAGCAGTGACGGTAGCGGGATACAAGAGACCCAGTACTTC
TRBV9	19	TRBJ1-6	NA	TRBD1	CASSARQGAIDPTNSPLHF	TGTGCCAGCAGCGCTAGACAGGGGGCTATCGATCCCACTAATTCACCCCTCCACTTT
TRBV18	11	TRBJ1-2	NA	NA	CASSLGYGYTF	TGTGCCAGCTCACTCGGCTATGGCTACACCTTC
TRBV7-2	13	TRBJ2-7	once	NA	CASRGRVPYEQYF	TGTGCCAGCAGGGGGCGTGTACCCTACGAGCAGTACTTC
TRBV5-1	14	TRBJ1-2	NA	NA	CASSLLQGDYGYTF	TGCGCCAGCAGCTTGCTGCAGGGTGACTATGGCTACACCTTC
TRBV5-4	14	TRBJ1-2	NA	TRBD1	CASSSDRGGYGYTF	TGTGCCAGCAGCTCCGACAGGGGAGGCTATGGCTACACCTTC
TRBV5-4	14	TRBJ1-5	NA	NA	CASSFGGSNQPQHF	TGTGCCAGCAGCTTCGGCGGAAGCAATCAGCCCCAGCATTTT
TRBV7-2	16	TRBJ2-1	NA	NA	CASSKTISSSYNEQFF	TGTGCCAGCAGCAAAACTATCTCCAGCTCCTACAATGAGCAGTTCTTC
TRBV13	18	TRBJ1-2	once	TRBD1	CASSPRSGGSGNDFGYTF	TGTGCCAGCAGCCCACGGTCAGGGGGGAGCGGTAACGATTTTGGCTACACCTTC
TRBV6-5	15	TRBJ1-3	NA	NA	CASSTHEGAGNTIYF	TGTGCCAGCAGCACGCATGAGGGGGCTGGAAACACCATATATTTT
TRBV29-1	13	TRBJ1-5	NA	NA	CSVRETGNQPQHF	TGCAGCGTCCGAGAAACGGGCAATCAGCCCCAGCATTTT
TRBV7-2	16	TRBJ2-5	NA	TRBD2	CASSSGGGGSWETQYF	TGTGCCAGCAGCTCAGGCGGGGGGGGAAGCTGGGAGACTCAGTACTTC
TRBV11-2	13	TRBJ2-1	NA	NA	CASSRQQLNEQFF	TGTGCCAGCAGCCGACAACAGCTAAATGAGCAGTTCTTC
TRBV6-2/TRBV6-3	14	TRBJ2-6	NA	TRBD1	CASSTGAGANVLTF	TGTGCCAGCAGTACAGGGGCTGGGGCCAACGTCCTGACTTTC
TRBV19	14	TRBJ1-2	NA	NA	CASLRTGANYGYTF	TGTGCCAGCCTCAGGACGGGGGCTAACTATGGCTACACCTTC
TRBV7-2	13	TRBJ2-7	NA	NA	CASSFNEIYEQYF	TGTGCCAGCAGCTTCAACGAGATATACGAGCAGTACTTC
TRBV10-3	13	TRBJ1-2	NA	NA	CAISNGQLYGYTF	TGTGCCATCAGTAATGGACAGTTATATGGCTACACCTTC
TRBV7-2	15	TRBJ1-3	NA	NA	CASTLMGTVGNTIYF	TGTGCCAGCACCCTAATGGGTACAGTCGGAAACACCATATATTTT